This T cell receptor beta chain stems from a study of blood T cell repertoires in COVID-19. Libraries were prepared by immunoSEQ multiplex PCR; TCRdb keeps only in-frame clonotypes and omits some of them. Of about 170,000 clones listed, roughly 93% were seen once; the top ten hold about 5.3%. Germline lookup yields CDR1 PRHDT and CDR2 FYEKMQ (reference sequence). V lost 0 bases to trimming and J lost 6 bases; unmatched junction nucleotides: 12. The CDR3 loop spans 17 amino acids. V and J are TRBV13 and TRBJ2-7; 9 bases align to TRBD1. The receptor's source is a young man with COVID-19, enrolled during active disease. The source material was peripheral blood. The CDR3 DNA is TGTGCCAGCAGCTTAGGCCTTGACAGGGGGTTAGCGCGCGAGCAGTACTTC. Translating it yields CASSLGLDRGLAREQYF.